One TCR beta chain is described in this entry. This record belongs to a study of cytomegalovirus exposure and HLA in healthy donors. Sequenced by immunoSEQ multiplex PCR; TCRdb stores in-frame clones only, minus some. The sample contains tens of thousands of clones, roughly 90% of which appear only once. Germline CDR1 reads WSHSY; CDR2 reads SAAADI. This CDR3 has 15 residues. The trim removed 5 bases at V and 2 bases at J, leaving 6 bases unmatched. The chain links TRBV10-2 to TRBJ2-1; TRBD1 matches at 7 bases. What was sequenced was PBMCs. This receptor was identified in a woman between 18 and 30 years old in good health and CMV-seronegative. CDR3 region: CASSTGAAPYNEQFF. In DNA, the CDR3 is TGCGCCAGCAGTACAGGGGCCGCTCCCTACAATGAGCAGTTCTTC.